Described below is a single T cell receptor (beta chain) sequence and its context. Its target is not known. The same CDR3 can be traced to other DNA sequences in this sample. Primers: 60 Vbeta forward and 13 Jbeta reverse. Using immunoSEQ multiplex PCR, the repertoire was profiled, and TCRdb retains in-frame clones only, with some absent. The table has over 150,000 clones, around 80% seen once. This sample was included in a study of cytomegalovirus exposure and HLA in healthy donors. Donors in the study were healthy people who gave bone marrow. Findings and limits, study-wide: CMV antigen specificity of a few CMV-associated chains was confirmed in vitro. In a later analysis, TCR beta V- and J-gene trimming was associated with a missense DCLRE1C variant. The classifier, whose performance was assessed in both the original and validation cohorts, reportedly diagnosed cytomegalovirus status with high specificity and sensitivity.

Germline V gives CDR1 LNHNV, CDR2 YYDKDF (reference sequence). This CDR3 region has 16 residues. The V gene end was trimmed by 0 bases and the J gene end by 7 bases; junction bases not matched to a gene: 6. The receptor comes from a man aged 25-45 years in good health and CMV-seropositive. The sequenced sample was PBMCs. V is TRBV15 and J is TRBJ1-4; 9 bases agree with TRBD1. The CDR3 protein is CATSRDPTGGSEKLFF. As DNA, the CDR3 is TGTGCCACCAGCAGAGATCCCACAGGGGGCAGTGAAAAACTGTTTTTT.